This entry concerns a single TCR beta chain. As yet, its antigen is unknown. cDNA prepared by RNA extraction and subsequent reverse transcription served as the template for sequencing. Data came from immunoSEQ multiplex PCR; TCRdb stores just in-frame clones and leaves some out. The sample consists of 110,000 to 150,000 clones, approximately 60% of them appearing once. This specimen comes from a study of CD8+ T cells in alopecia areata. Findings and caveats of the study: Normal scalp had lower clonality than lesional scalp, with alopecia totalis/universalis lesions showing this most strongly. TCR sharing was clearer in mice than between patients, perhaps partly owing to patient HLA diversity.

This TCR came from a human donor in good health. The material sequenced was CD8+ T cells sorted from blood.

CDR3 coding DNA: TGTGCCAGCAGCTTAGGCCGAACAGGGCGAGGACATGAAAAACTGTTTTTT. It is translated as CASSLGRTGRGHEKLFF. The chain carries TRBV13 and TRBJ1-4; possible D gene TRBD1, 6 bases. Germline V gene data show CDR1 as PRHDT and CDR2 as FYEKMQ (reference sequence). CDR3 length: 17 amino acids. The V and J ends lost 0 bases and 6 bases respectively, with 17 bases between them.